Listed here are 25 T cell receptor beta chains from one sample, sequenced in a study of blood T cell repertoires in COVID-19. Generated by immunoSEQ multiplex PCR, the TCRdb table keeps only in-frame clones and is missing some. The sample includes 25,000 to 35,000 clones, over 75% of them seen just once. Sequenced input: peripheral blood. Receptor source: an older man with active COVID-19.

This clone was seen only a few times. This rearrangement joins TRBV19 to TRBJ1-1; D remains ambiguous. This CDR3 contains 14 residues. The germline V gene encodes CDR1 LNHDA and CDR2 SQIVND (reference sequence). V lost 7 bases, J lost 0 bases, and 12 bases lay in between. The chain's CDR3 is CASKPPVVNTEAFF. The CDR3 bases are TGTGCCAGTAAGCCCCCCGTAGTGAACACTGAAGCTTTCTTT.

This clone was detected only a few times. J is TRBJ2-6 and V is TRBV19; 7 bases map to TRBD1. The CDR3 spans 17 residues. The germline V gene has CDR1 LNHDA and CDR2 SQIVND (reference sequence). The V segment lost 6 bases and the J segment 0 bases; nucleotides outside the gene matches: 8. The CDR3 DNA follows: TGTGCCAGTAGAGAGCAGGGGGTTCCCTCTGGGGCCAACGTCCTGACTTTC. This translates into CASREQGVPSGANVLTF.

The count of this clone is one. The CDR3 DNA follows: TGTGCCAGCAGTCCCCGGGGAGGGGGAACAGTCGAGTCTTTCTTT. This encodes CASSPRGGGTVESFF. The rearrangement joins TRBV28 to TRBJ1-1; D is possibly TRBD1 (6 bases). V gave up 5 bases and J gave up 12 bases, with 25 bases separating them. Germline assignment: CDR1 MDHEN and CDR2 SYDVKM. The CDR3 has 15 amino acids.

This chain connects TRBV19 to TRBJ2-2; TRBD1 might be the D (6 bases). This CDR3 contains 18 residues. From germline, CDR1 is LNHDA and CDR2 SQIVND (reference sequence). Trimming took off 5 bases at V and 4 bases at J, with 23 bases between the two ends. The CDR3 reads CASSARIGGAPGTGELFF. The CDR3 coding sequence is TGTGCCAGTAGTGCGAGAATTGGGGGCGCTCCGGGCACCGGGGAGCTGTTTTTT. The complete variable domain, with remaining parts taken from reference TRBV19 and TRBJ2-2, reads DGGITQSPKYLFRKEGQNVTLSCEQNLNHDAMYWYRQDPGQGLRLIYYSQIVNDFQKGDIAEGYSVSREKKESFPLTVTSAQKNPTAFYLCASSARIGGAPGTGELFFGEGSRLTVL.

The chain carries TRBV20-1 and TRBJ2-1; 13 bases match TRBD2. Trimming cost V 3 bases and J 3 bases; bases outside gene matches: 8. Germline lookup yields CDR1 DFQATT and CDR2 SNEGSKA (reference sequence). The CDR3 is 17 amino acids. CDR3 sequence: CSASVGLAGELYNEQFF. In DNA form, the CDR3 reads TGCAGTGCTAGTGTAGGACTAGCGGGGGAGCTCTACAATGAGCAGTTCTTC.

The gene calls are TRBV3-1 (or the pseudogene TRBV3-2) and TRBJ1-1; D not certain. V was clipped by 2 bases and J by 1 base, with 8 bases between them. Germline CDR1 reads LGHDT; CDR2 reads YNNKEL (reference sequence). The CDR3 is 14 amino acids. The CDR3 protein is CASSQNRQNTEAFF. In DNA form, the CDR3 reads TGTGCCAGCAGCCAAAATAGACAGAACACTGAAGCTTTCTTT.

The rearrangement joins TRBV7-9 to TRBJ1-6; D perhaps matches TRBD1 (6 bases). Trimming stripped 8 bases from V and 7 bases from J, with 18 bases between. In germline, CDR1 is SEHNR, CDR2 FQNEAQ (reference sequence). The CDR3 sequence is 15 residues long. The CDR3 DNA reads as TGTGCCAGCCGAGGGGGGGATACGAGGAATTCACCCCTCCACTTT. Translated, it gives CASRGGDTRNSPLHF.

For this clone: Other DNA variants within this sample encode the same CDR3. The V gene is TRBV3-1 (or the pseudogene TRBV3-2), the J gene TRBJ2-7, with 9 positions matching TRBD1. Germline CDR1 is LGHDT and CDR2 is YNNKEL (reference sequence). The CDR3 has 14 amino acids. With 3 bases clipped from V and 0 bases from J, the junction kept 0 bases outside the gene matches. The CDR3 DNA sequence: TGTGCCAGCAGCCAGGGACAGGGCTCCTACGAGCAGTACTTC. Protein sequence: CASSQGQGSYEQYF.

V gene TRBV3-1 (or the pseudogene TRBV3-2) combines with J gene TRBJ1-3, with unresolved D. Germline V gene sequence: CDR1 LGHDT, CDR2 YNNKEL (reference sequence). The CDR3 is 12 amino acids. Trimming removed 4 bases at V and 6 bases at J, with 7 bases between. CDR3 loop: CASSPGPNTIYF. DNA for the CDR3: TGTGCCAGCAGCCCAGGCCCAAACACCATATATTTT.

The V gene is TRBV11-2, the J gene TRBJ2-2, with 8 bases identical to TRBD2. Germline loops: CDR1 SGHAT, CDR2 FQNNGV. The V segment lost 6 bases and the J segment 4 bases; nucleotides outside the gene matches: 13. The CDR3 extends over 17 amino acids. CDR3 sequence reads: CASSWREASGPTGELFF. CDR3 in DNA: TGTGCCAGCAGTTGGAGGGAGGCTAGCGGGCCCACCGGGGAGCTGTTTTTT.

This clone was seen a handful of times. The gene calls are TRBV19 and TRBJ1-5; TRBD1 matches 7 bases. The CDR3 sequence is 16 residues long. Looked up from germline, CDR1 is LNHDA and CDR2 is SQIVND (reference sequence). The V and J ends lost 8 bases and 3 bases, in that order; junction bases with no gene match: 13. This chain's CDR3 is CASRGRQGRDNQPQHF. In DNA, the CDR3 is TGTGCCAGTCGAGGGAGACAGGGAAGGGACAATCAGCCCCAGCATTTT.

The chain has TRBV19 and TRBJ2-3, with TRBD2 matching 7 bases. Per the germline V gene, CDR1 is LNHDA and CDR2 is SQIVND (reference sequence). V dropped 8 bases and J dropped 14; count of bases not matched to a gene: 7. The CDR3 length is 10 residues. As DNA, the CDR3 is TGTGCCAGTGGGGGGGTTGAGTTGTATTTT. It translates to CASGGVELYF.

This rearrangement joins TRBV18 to TRBJ2-3; possibly TRBD2 for D (5 bases). V lost 0 bases and J lost 2, with 18 bases in between. The CDR3 spans 18 residues. The germline V gene encodes CDR1 KGHSH and CDR2 LQKENI. In nucleotides, the CDR3 is TGTGCCAGCTCACCACCCAGAGATCGGGATCTGGACACAGATACGCAGTATTTT. Amino acid sequence: CASSPPRDRDLDTDTQYF.

The sample holds a few counts of this clone. The chain recombines TRBV6-6 with TRBJ2-7; 8 positions agree with TRBD2. This CDR3 has 14 residues. With 7 bases clipped from V and 7 bases from J, the junction kept 12 bases outside the gene matches. Germline-derived CDR1 and CDR2 are MNHNY and SVGAGI (reference sequence). The CDR3 coding sequence is TGTGCCAGCACTCGGGTGCGGGGGGCGGGGGAGCAGTACTTC. Translation: CASTRVRGAGEQYF.

The rearrangement joins TRBV28 to TRBJ1-5; no clear D gene. The CDR3 is made up of 12 amino acids. Germline V lookup: CDR1 MDHEN, CDR2 SYDVKM. The germline V and J ends were trimmed by 1 base and 6 bases, with 4 bases remaining between them. CDR3 in amino acids: CASSLSSQPQHF. The CDR3 coding sequence is TGTGCCAGCAGTTTATCTAGTCAGCCCCAGCATTTT. The whole variable domain, filled in from reference TRBV28 and TRBJ1-5, reads DVKVTQSSRYLVKRTGEKVFLECVQDMDHENMFWYRQDPGLGLRLIYFSYDVKMKEKGDIPEGYSVSREKKERFSLILESASTNQTSMYLCASSLSSQPQHFGDGTRLSIL.

The sample holds a few counts of this clone. The chain joins TRBV7-9 to TRBJ2-3, with D unresolved. Trimming took 1 base from V and 4 from J, leaving 9 bases between them. This CDR3 region has 14 residues. CDR1 SEHNR and CDR2 FQNEAQ come from the germline V gene (reference sequence). The CDR3 nucleotides are TGTGCCAGCAGCTTAGATAGTATGGCAGATACGCAGTATTTT. Protein product: CASSLDSMADTQYF.

CDR3 protein: CASSPPPGTGPYEQYF. Here the CDR3 DNA reads TGTGCCAGCAGTCCCCCCCCCGGGACAGGGCCCTACGAGCAGTACTTC. The gene calls are TRBV27 and TRBJ2-7; 9 bases match TRBD1. The CDR3 is made up of 16 amino acids. V shed 5 bases and J 2 bases; nucleotides not matched to a gene: 10. Germline loops: CDR1 MNHEY, CDR2 SMNVEV (reference sequence).

This clone was recorded once. The chain couples TRBV18 to TRBJ2-7; D possibly corresponds to TRBD1 (6 bases). This CDR3 is 14 amino acids long. V was shortened by 4 bases and J by 4 bases, with 14 bases between the two germline ends. Per the germline V gene, CDR1 is KGHSH and CDR2 is LQKENI. CDR3 coding DNA: TGTGCCAGCTCACTCACAGGGATACGTTACGAGCAGTACTTC. Amino acid sequence: CASSLTGIRYEQYF.

The V and J genes are TRBV5-4 and TRBJ2-1; 7 nucleotides align to TRBD2. This CDR3 spans 14 amino acids. Unmatched junction bases numbered 4, after V lost 2 bases and J lost 5 bases. Germline V lookup: CDR1 SGHNT, CDR2 YYREEE (reference sequence). Written as DNA, the CDR3 is TGTGCCAGCAGCTTCGGCGGGGGTGACAATGAGCAGTTCTTC. This encodes CASSFGGGDNEQFF.

The J gene is TRBJ1-6, the V gene TRBV9; 7 bases align to TRBD1. V shed 0 bases and J 14 bases; nucleotides not matched to a gene: 11. The germline gives CDR1 SGDLS, CDR2 YYNGEE. CDR3 length: 15 residues. The CDR3 is CASSVGGQPGRALHF. In DNA, the CDR3 is TGTGCCAGCAGCGTAGGGGGACAGCCGGGTCGAGCCCTCCACTTT.

The chain employs TRBV19 and TRBJ1-2; D gene ambiguous. The V end lost 9 bases, the J end lost 7 bases, and 12 bases lay between the germline ends. The CDR3 totals 11 residues. The germline gives CDR1 LNHDA, CDR2 SQIVND (reference sequence). The CDR3 region has the DNA TGTGCCAGCAACTGGACTGGTGGCTACACCTTC. It translates to CASNWTGGYTF.

V is TRBV3-1 (or the pseudogene TRBV3-2) and J is TRBJ2-7, with D unresolved. V lost 2 bases and J lost 0, with 8 bases in between. CDR1 is LGHDT, CDR2 YNNKEL, per germline (reference sequence). CDR3 length equals 14 residues. The chain's CDR3 is CASSQNTLSYEQYF. The CDR3 DNA sequence: TGTGCCAGCAGCCAAAATACTCTCTCCTACGAGCAGTACTTC.

The chain has TRBV19 and TRBJ1-2, with 7 bases identical to TRBD1. V lost 0 bases and J lost 2; bases outside the gene matches: 9. CDR1 and CDR2 from the germline V gene are LNHDA and SQIVND (reference sequence). The CDR3 consists of 17 residues. CDR3 sequence (DNA): TGTGCCAGTAGTATAGATCGTTCGGCAGGGGGAAACTATGGCTACACCTTC. It yields the protein CASSIDRSAGGNYGYTF.

The chain uses TRBV11-2 and TRBJ2-5; perhaps TRBD2 as D (6 bases). Germline CDR1 SGHAT, CDR2 FQNNGV. CDR3 size: 15 residues. With 5 bases removed from V and 5 bases from J, the gap between germline ends came to 18 bases. CDR3 loop: CASSPLTRSPETQYF. In nucleotides, the CDR3 is TGTGCCAGCAGCCCCCTGACTAGGAGTCCCGAGACCCAGTACTTC.

The rearrangement joins TRBV5-1 to TRBJ2-1, with 10 bases identical to TRBD2. The germline V gene encodes CDR1 SGHRS and CDR2 YFSETQ. The CDR3 length is 13 residues. The J segment lost 8 bases and the V segment lost 3 bases, leaving 2 bases of the junction unmatched. The CDR3 coding sequence is TGCGCCAGCAGCTCCGGGACTAGCGATGAGCAGTTCTTC. Translated, it gives CASSSGTSDEQFF.